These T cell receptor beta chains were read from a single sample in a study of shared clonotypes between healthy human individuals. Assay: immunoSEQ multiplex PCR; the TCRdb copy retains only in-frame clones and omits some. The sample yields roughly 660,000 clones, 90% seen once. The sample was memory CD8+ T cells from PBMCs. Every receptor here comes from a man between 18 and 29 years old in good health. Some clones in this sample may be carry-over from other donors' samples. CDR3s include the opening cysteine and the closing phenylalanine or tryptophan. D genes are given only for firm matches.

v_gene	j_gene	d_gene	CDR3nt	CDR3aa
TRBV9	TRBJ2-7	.	TGTGCCAGCAGCGTGGGGGAGCAAAATTACGAGCAGTACTTC	CASSVGEQNYEQYF
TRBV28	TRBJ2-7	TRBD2	TGTGCCAGCAGCCAGGGACTAGCGGGGATCTACGAGCAGTACTTC	CASSQGLAGIYEQYF
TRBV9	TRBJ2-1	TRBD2	TGTGCCAGCAGCGCTAGCGGGAGGATTTCCAATGAGCAGTTCTTC	CASSASGRISNEQFF
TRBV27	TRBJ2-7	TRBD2	TGTGCCAGCAGTTTCTTGCGGGAGTCCTACGAGCAGTACTTC	CASSFLRESYEQYF
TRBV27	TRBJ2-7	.	TGTGCCAGCAGATGGCTCCGATCCCACGAGCAGTACTTC	CASRWLRSHEQYF
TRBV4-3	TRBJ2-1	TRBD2	TGCGCCAGCAGCCAAGGTCCCCGACTAGCGGGCATGGGGATATACAATGAGCAGTTCTTC	CASSQGPRLAGMGIYNEQFF
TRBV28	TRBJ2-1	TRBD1	TGTGCCAGCAGTCCGACAGGGAGCGTTGAGGGGGAGCAGTTCTTC	CASSPTGSVEGEQFF
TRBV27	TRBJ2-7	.	TGTGCCAGCAGTTTGGGCCCAAGATTCAACTCCTACGAGCAGTACTTC	CASSLGPRFNSYEQYF
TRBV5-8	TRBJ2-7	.	TGTGCCAGCAGACCCGAGGACAACTCCTACGAGCAGTACTTC	CASRPEDNSYEQYF
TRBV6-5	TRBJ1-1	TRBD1	TGTGCCAGCAGTTTGGGACAGGGAGGGAGCACTGAAGCTTTCTTT	CASSLGQGGSTEAFF
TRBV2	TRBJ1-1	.	TGTGCCAGCAGTCCCGGGATTTTGAACACTGAAGCTTTCTTT	CASSPGILNTEAFF
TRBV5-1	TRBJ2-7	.	TGCGCCAGCAGCTTGGCATGGGGGGCCCTTCTCTACGAGCAGTACTTC	CASSLAWGALLYEQYF
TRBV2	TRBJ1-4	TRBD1	TGTGCCAGCAGCACACTGGACAGGGGAACTAATGAAAAACTGTTTTTT	CASSTLDRGTNEKLFF
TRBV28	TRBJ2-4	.	TGTGCCAGCAGTTCGTTCGGGATAGGGATTCAGTACTTC	CASSSFGIGIQYF
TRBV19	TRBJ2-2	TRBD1	TGTGCCAGTAGACCTCCGGGACAGGGGAGGAACACCGGGGAGCTGTTTTTT	CASRPPGQGRNTGELFF
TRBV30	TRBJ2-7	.	TGTGCCTGGACAGGGGGGGCCTACGAGCAGTACTTC	CAWTGGAYEQYF
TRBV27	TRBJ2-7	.	TGTGCCAGCAGGAGCTCCTACGAGCAGTACTTC	CASRSSYEQYF
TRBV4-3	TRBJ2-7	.	TGCGCCAGCAGCCAAGATCGAGAGGGGCGTCCCTACGAGCAGTACTTC	CASSQDREGRPYEQYF
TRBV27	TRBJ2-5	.	TGTGCCAGCAGTTTAAGGTCCCCCCAAGAGACCCAGTACTTC	CASSLRSPQETQYF
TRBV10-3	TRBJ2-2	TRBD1	TGTGCCATCAGTGAGAACAGGGGCTCGGAGCTGTTTTTT	CAISENRGSELFF
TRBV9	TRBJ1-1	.	TGTGCCAGCAGCCCTACAGGGAACACTGAAGCTTTCTTT	CASSPTGNTEAFF
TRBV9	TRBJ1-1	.	TGTGCCAGCACCCCCCAGGGACGGCTGAACACTGAAGCTTTCTTT	CASTPQGRLNTEAFF
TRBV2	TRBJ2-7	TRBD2	TGTGCCAGCAGGCCCCCGGGACTAGCGGACCCGAGCTCCTACGAGCAGTACTTC	CASRPPGLADPSSYEQYF
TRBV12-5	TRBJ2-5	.	TGTGCTAGTGGTTTCAGGGAGACCCAGTACTTC	CASGFRETQYF
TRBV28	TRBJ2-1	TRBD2	TGTGCCAGCAGTCCGACTAGCGGAGAATCTTACAATGAGCAGTTCTTC	CASSPTSGESYNEQFF
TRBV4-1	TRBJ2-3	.	TGCGCCAGCAGCTTACGATTCCCGGGTGTCAACACAGATACGCAGTATTTT	CASSLRFPGVNTDTQYF
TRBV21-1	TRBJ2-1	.	TGTGCCAGCAGCAATAGGTCAGCGGGTGGTCGCCTCTTC	CASSNRSAGGRLF
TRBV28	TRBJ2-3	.	TGTGCCAGCAGTTTAACTCGGGGCACAGATACGCAGTATTTT	CASSLTRGTDTQYF
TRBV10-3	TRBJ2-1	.	TGTGCCATCAGTGGGGACCGGCTGGATGAGCAGTTCTTC	CAISGDRLDEQFF
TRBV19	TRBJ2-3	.	TGTGCCAGTAGTATGTATGGCGAGGGCGCTGAGGGCCATACGCAGTATTTT	CASSMYGEGAEGHTQYF
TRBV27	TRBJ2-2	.	TGTGCCAGCAGGCTACTCACCCGGGACACCGAGAACACCGGGGAGCTGTTTTTT	CASRLLTRDTENTGELFF
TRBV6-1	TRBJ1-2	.	TGTGCCAGCAGTGAGTCGACGGCCAGCTATGGCTACACCTTC	CASSESTASYGYTF